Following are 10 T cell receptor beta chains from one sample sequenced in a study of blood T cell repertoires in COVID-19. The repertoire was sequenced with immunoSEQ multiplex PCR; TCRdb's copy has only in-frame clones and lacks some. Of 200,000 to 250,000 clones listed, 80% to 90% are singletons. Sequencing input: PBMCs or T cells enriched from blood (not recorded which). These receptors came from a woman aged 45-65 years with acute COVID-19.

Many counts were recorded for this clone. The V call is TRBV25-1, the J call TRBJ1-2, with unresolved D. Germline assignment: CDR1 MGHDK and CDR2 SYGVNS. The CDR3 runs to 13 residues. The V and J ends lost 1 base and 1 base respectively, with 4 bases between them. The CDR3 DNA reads TGTGCCAGCAGTGAATCAGTTAACTATGGCTACACCTTC. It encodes CASSESVNYGYTF.

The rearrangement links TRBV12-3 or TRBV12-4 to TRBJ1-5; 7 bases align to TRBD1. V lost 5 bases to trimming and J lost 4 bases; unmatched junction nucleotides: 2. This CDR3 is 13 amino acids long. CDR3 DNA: TGTGCCAGCAGTGCAGGGGGAAATCAGCCCCAGCATTTT. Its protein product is CASSAGGNQPQHF.

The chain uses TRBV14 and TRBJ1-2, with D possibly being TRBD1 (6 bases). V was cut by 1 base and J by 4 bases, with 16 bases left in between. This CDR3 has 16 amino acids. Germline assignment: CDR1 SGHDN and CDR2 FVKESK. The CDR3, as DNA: TGTGCCAGCAGCCAAGGAATTTCCAGGGGACCCTATGGCTACACCTTC. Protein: CASSQGISRGPYGYTF.

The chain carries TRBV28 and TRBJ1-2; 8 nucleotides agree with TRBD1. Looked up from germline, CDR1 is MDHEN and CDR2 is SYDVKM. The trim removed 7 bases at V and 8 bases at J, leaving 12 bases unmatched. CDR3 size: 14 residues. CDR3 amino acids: CASTYRPTGGGYTF. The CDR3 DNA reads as TGTGCCAGCACTTACCGACCCACAGGGGGAGGCTACACCTTC.

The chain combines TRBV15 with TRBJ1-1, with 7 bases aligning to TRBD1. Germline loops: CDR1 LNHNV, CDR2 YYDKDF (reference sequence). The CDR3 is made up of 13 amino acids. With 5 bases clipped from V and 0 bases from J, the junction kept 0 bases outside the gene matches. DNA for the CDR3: TGTGCCACCAGCCAGGGGGTGAACACTGAAGCTTTCTTT. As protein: CATSQGVNTEAFF.

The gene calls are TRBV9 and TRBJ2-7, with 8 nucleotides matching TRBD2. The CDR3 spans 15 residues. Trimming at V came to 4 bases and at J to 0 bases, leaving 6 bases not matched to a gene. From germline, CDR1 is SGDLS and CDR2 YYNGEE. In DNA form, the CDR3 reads TGTGCCAGCAGCCGGGGGGGTTCTAGCTCCTACGAGCAGTACTTC. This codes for CASSRGGSSSYEQYF. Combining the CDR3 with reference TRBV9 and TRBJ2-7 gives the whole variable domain DSGVTQTPKHLITATGQRVTLRCSPRSGDLSVYWYQQSLDQGLQFLIQYYNGEERAKGNILERFSAQQFPDLHSELNLSSLELGDSALYFCASSRGGSSSYEQYFGPGTRLTVT.

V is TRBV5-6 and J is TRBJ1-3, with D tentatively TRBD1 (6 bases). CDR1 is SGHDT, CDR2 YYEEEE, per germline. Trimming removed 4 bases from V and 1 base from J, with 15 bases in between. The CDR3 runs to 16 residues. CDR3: CASSRRGGQSGNTIYF. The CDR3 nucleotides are TGTGCCAGCAGCCGACGGGGTGGACAGTCTGGAAACACCATATATTTT.

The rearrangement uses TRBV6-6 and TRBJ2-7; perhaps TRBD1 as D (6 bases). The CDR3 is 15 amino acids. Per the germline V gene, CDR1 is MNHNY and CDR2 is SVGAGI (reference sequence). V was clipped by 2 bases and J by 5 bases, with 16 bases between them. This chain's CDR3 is CASSYATQGSHEQYF. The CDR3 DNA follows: TGTGCCAGCAGTTACGCAACACAGGGTTCGCACGAGCAGTACTTC.

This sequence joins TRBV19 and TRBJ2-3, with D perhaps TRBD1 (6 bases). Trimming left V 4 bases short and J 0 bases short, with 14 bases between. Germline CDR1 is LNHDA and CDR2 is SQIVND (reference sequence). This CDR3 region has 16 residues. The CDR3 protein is CASSTGTLLSTDTQYF. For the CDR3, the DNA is TGTGCCAGTAGTACGGGGACACTCCTCAGCACAGATACGCAGTATTTT. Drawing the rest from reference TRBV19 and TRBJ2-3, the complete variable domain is DGGITQSPKYLFRKEGQNVTLSCEQNLNHDAMYWYRQDPGQGLRLIYYSQIVNDFQKGDIAEGYSVSREKKESFPLTVTSAQKNPTAFYLCASSTGTLLSTDTQYFGPGTRLTVL.

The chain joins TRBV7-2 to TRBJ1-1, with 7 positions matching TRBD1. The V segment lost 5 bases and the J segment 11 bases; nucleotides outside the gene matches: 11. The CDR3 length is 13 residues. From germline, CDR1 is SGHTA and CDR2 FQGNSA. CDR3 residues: CASSRGQVSGAFF. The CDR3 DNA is TGTGCCAGCAGCCGTGGACAGGTCTCTGGGGCTTTCTTT.